This is a list of T cell receptor beta chains from one sample in a study of T cells in localized non-small cell lung cancer. Using immunoSEQ multiplex PCR, the repertoire was profiled, and TCRdb retains in-frame clones only, with some absent. The table shows 2,500 to 3,000 clones, with more than 20% occurring only once. The source material was lung tumor tissue, sampled before any cancer treatment. The receptors derive from a man aged 40 to 70 with stage II lung adenocarcinoma. Each CDR3 is given with its conserved first and last residue. A D gene is named only where the DNA matches it firmly. Clone size is given for some rows only: seen once, a few or many times, or a class if the clone is expanded.

V gene	J gene	D gene	clone size	CDR3 protein	CDR3 DNA
TRBV11-1	TRBJ2-3	NA	few	CASSPRVASTDTQYF	TGTGCCAGCAGCCCCCGGGTCGCAAGCACAGATACGCAGTATTTT
TRBV11-3	TRBJ2-4	NA	medium-sized	CASSLRVNLGNIQYF	TGTGCCAGCAGCTTGCGGGTCAATTTAGGGAACATTCAGTACTTC
TRBV7-5	TRBJ2-4	NA	few	CASSLLGQDNIQYF	TGTGCCAGCAGCTTACTGGGACAGGATAACATTCAGTACTTC
TRBV30	TRBJ2-3	TRBD2	NA	CAWSGGGRADTQYF	TGTGCCTGGAGCGGGGGCGGGAGGGCAGATACGCAGTATTTT
TRBV14	TRBJ1-2	TRBD1	NA	CASSQVRGQGSNYGYTF	TGTGCCAGCAGCCAAGTCAGGGGACAGGGATCTAACTATGGCTACACCTTC
TRBV11-3	TRBJ2-7	TRBD2	few	CASSLSSGRNEQYF	TGTGCCAGCAGCTTATCGAGCGGGAGGAACGAGCAGTACTTC
TRBV9	TRBJ2-3	NA	few	CASNPLGGDTQYF	TGTGCCAGCAATCCGCTGGGGGGAGATACGCAGTATTTT
TRBV28	TRBJ1-5	TRBD1	NA	CASTRTGFGQPQHF	TGTGCCAGCACCAGGACAGGGTTCGGTCAGCCCCAGCATTTT
TRBV6-8	TRBJ1-1	TRBD1	NA	CASRLQGTNTEAFF	TGTGCCAGCAGATTACAGGGGACGAACACTGAAGCTTTCTTT
TRBV11-3	TRBJ2-1	NA	medium-sized	CASSSDGGEYNEQFF	TGTGCCAGCAGCTCTGACGGGGGCGAATACAATGAGCAGTTCTTC
TRBV4-1	TRBJ1-2	NA	medium-sized	CASSQGWESYGYTF	TGCGCCAGCAGCCAAGGGTGGGAGTCATATGGCTACACCTTC
TRBV5-1	TRBJ2-3	TRBD2	NA	CASSLTSGSTDTQYF	TGCGCCAGCAGCTTGACTAGCGGGAGCACAGATACGCAGTATTTT
TRBV9	TRBJ1-2	NA	NA	CASSVDSNYGYTF	TGTGCCAGCAGCGTAGACAGTAACTATGGCTACACCTTC
TRBV11-3	TRBJ1-1	NA	medium-sized	CASSFLEGNTEAFF	TGTGCCAGCAGTTTCCTGGAGGGGAACACTGAAGCTTTCTTT
TRBV9	TRBJ2-7	NA	NA	CASSVGNSPYEQYF	TGTGCCAGCAGCGTAGGTAACTCACCCTACGAGCAGTACTTC
TRBV28	TRBJ1-2	NA	few	CASSLLNYGYTF	TGTGCCAGCAGTCTCCTAAACTATGGCTACACCTTC
TRBV6-8	TRBJ1-5	NA	NA	CAISDSGNSNQPQHF	TGTGCCATCAGTGACTCCGGGAATAGCAATCAGCCCCAGCATTTT
TRBV5-1	TRBJ1-1	NA	once	CASSLDTVNTEAFF	TGCGCCAGCAGCTTGGATACCGTGAACACTGAAGCTTTCTTT
TRBV5-1	TRBJ2-3	NA	NA	CASSLVRSTDTQYF	TGCGCCAGCAGCTTGGTTCGCAGCACAGATACGCAGTATTTT
TRBV14	TRBJ1-4	NA	NA	CASSQRGGQASEKLFF	TGTGCCAGCAGCCAAAGGGGCGGGCAGGCGAGTGAAAAACTGTTTTTT
TRBV30	TRBJ1-1	NA	NA	CAWSLTLNTEAFF	TGTGCCTGGAGTTTAACTTTGAACACTGAAGCTTTCTTT
TRBV1	TRBJ1-6	NA	NA	CASSQGDNSSPLHF	TGCGCCAGCAGCCAAGGGGACAACAGTTCACCCCTCCACTTT
TRBV6-8	TRBJ2-1	TRBD2	few	CASSYGRGVAYNEQFF	TGTGCCAGCAGTTACGGGCGGGGGGTGGCCTACAATGAGCAGTTCTTC
TRBV6-8	TRBJ1-4	NA	medium-sized	CASLGDGRINEKLFF	TGTGCCAGCCTGGGTGACGGACGGATTAATGAAAAACTGTTTTTT
TRBV28	TRBJ1-4	TRBD1	NA	CASSLRQGRREKLFF	TGTGCCAGCAGTCTTCGACAGGGGAGGAGAGAAAAACTGTTTTTT
TRBV29-1	TRBJ1-3	NA	once	CSVPRAGRVTGNTIYF	TGCAGCGTTCCTAGGGCAGGGAGGGTCACTGGAAACACCATATATTTT
TRBV30	TRBJ2-7	NA	few	CAWSDGGASYEQYF	TGTGCCTGGAGTGACGGGGGTGCATCCTACGAGCAGTACTTC
TRBV19	TRBJ1-2	NA	large	CASSMGAGYTF	TGTGCCAGTAGTATGGGTGCTGGCTACACCTTC
TRBV11-3	TRBJ2-3	TRBD1	few	CASSLTRDRFTDTQYF	TGTGCCAGCAGCCTTACTAGGGACAGATTCACAGATACGCAGTATTTT
TRBV11-3	TRBJ2-5	NA	NA	CASSQAGGSGETQYF	TGTGCTAGCAGCCAAGCAGGGGGGTCAGGAGAGACCCAGTACTTC
TRBV19	TRBJ1-5	NA	NA	CASSIVSGQPQHF	TGTGCCAGTAGTATAGTGTCAGGTCAGCCCCAGCATTTT
TRBV6-1	TRBJ2-1	NA	NA	CASSEDGVSLNEQFF	TGTGCCAGCAGTGAAGACGGGGTATCTTTGAATGAGCAGTTCTTC
TRBV28	TRBJ2-6	TRBD1	NA	CASSETGGTGANVLTF	TGTGCCAGCAGTGAGACAGGGGGCACCGGGGCCAACGTCCTGACTTTC
TRBV19	TRBJ2-5	NA	NA	CASSRLGETQYF	TGTGCCAGTAGTAGGCTGGGGGAGACCCAGTACTTC
TRBV11-3	TRBJ1-5	NA	medium-sized	CASSQGDYSNQPQHF	TGTGCCAGCAGCCAAGGGGATTATAGCAATCAGCCCCAGCATTTT
TRBV1	TRBJ2-4	NA	few	CASSQVKILELAKNIQYF	TGCGCCAGCAGCCAAGTCAAAATCCTAGAGCTAGCCAAAAACATTCAGTACTTC
TRBV14	TRBJ1-1	NA	few	CASSPTGLNTEAFF	TGTGCCAGCAGCCCTACAGGATTGAACACTGAAGCTTTCTTT
TRBV29-1	TRBJ2-5	TRBD1	NA	CSVGGQQETQYF	TGCAGCGTTGGGGGACAGCAAGAGACCCAGTACTTC
TRBV19	TRBJ2-4	NA	few	CASSHRLRENIQYF	TGTGCCAGTAGTCACCGTCTAAGAGAGAACATTCAGTACTTC
TRBV5-1	TRBJ2-3	NA	NA	CASAPQGGSADTQYF	TGCGCCAGCGCCCCACAGGGAGGGAGTGCAGATACGCAGTATTTT
TRBV6-8	TRBJ1-1	TRBD1	NA	CASSSGTGGTEAFF	TGTGCCAGCAGTTCCGGGACAGGGGGCACTGAAGCTTTCTTT
TRBV29-1	TRBJ1-2	NA	NA	CSATDGSIYGYTF	TGCAGCGCGACGGACGGGAGCATTTATGGCTACACCTTC
TRBV28	TRBJ1-2	TRBD1	few	CASSLLDRDNYGYTF	TGTGCCAGCAGTCTATTGGACAGGGACAACTATGGCTACACCTTC
TRBV5-1	TRBJ1-1	TRBD1	NA	CASSLGPGQGTEAFF	TGCGCCAGCAGCCTGGGGCCGGGACAGGGAACTGAAGCTTTCTTT
TRBV11-3	TRBJ1-3	NA	NA	CASSPTGPGNTIYF	TGTGCCAGCAGCCCGACGGGGCCAGGAAACACCATATATTTT
TRBV11-3	TRBJ2-5	TRBD1	medium-sized	CASLDQGAGETQYF	TGTGCCAGCCTTGATCAGGGGGCCGGGGAGACCCAGTACTTC
TRBV10-3	TRBJ2-7	NA	NA	CAISEGQLSYEQYF	TGTGCCATCAGTGAGGGACAACTGTCCTACGAGCAGTACTTC
TRBV29-1	TRBJ1-4	NA	once	CSVEDRGFVEKLFF	TGCAGCGTTGAAGATCGGGGGTTTGTGGAAAAACTGTTTTTT
TRBV12-5	TRBJ2-1	NA	few	CAGKRGNNEQFF	TGTGCCGGTAAAAGGGGAAACAATGAGCAGTTCTTC
TRBV14	TRBJ1-5	TRBD1	NA	CASSRTGGNQPQHF	TGTGCCAGCAGCCGGACAGGGGGAAATCAGCCCCAGCATTTT
TRBV6-8	TRBJ1-6	TRBD1	NA	CASSDRVQNSPLHF	TGTGCCAGCAGTGACAGGGTCCAGAATTCACCCCTCCACTTT
TRBV6-8	TRBJ2-6	NA	NA	CASSYSGRTGANVLTF	TGTGCCAGCAGTTATTCGGGGCGAACTGGGGCCAACGTCCTGACTTTC
TRBV9	TRBJ2-7	NA	NA	CASSAGDYSYEQYF	TGTGCCAGCAGTGCGGGCGATTACTCCTACGAGCAGTACTTC